One sample yielded the 6 T cell receptor beta chains listed below, sequenced in a study of T cells after posttransplantation cyclophosphamide. This table comes from immunoSEQ multiplex PCR, and its TCRdb copy is limited to in-frame clones, with some not included. The repertoire has over 45,000 clones, none seen only once; the ten largest take 2.2%. Sequenced material: PBMCs. These receptors were taken from a man aged 35-49 years in good health, CMV-negative, and a related stem cell transplant donor.

This clone was detected many times. V and J are TRBV19 and TRBJ1-3; 7 nucleotides align to TRBD1. The CDR3 is 15 amino acids. Germline trimming cut 6 bases from V and 0 bases from J; bases unmatched to any gene: 5. CDR1 is LNHDA, CDR2 SQIVND, per germline (reference sequence). In nucleotides, the CDR3 is TGTGCCAGTAGAACGACAGGGTTCTCTGGAAACACCATATATTTT. This gives the protein CASRTTGFSGNTIYF.

This clone was seen ten or more times. The rearrangement joins TRBV28 to TRBJ1-1; 7 bases match TRBD1. The CDR3 spans 14 residues. J lost 14 bases, V lost 2 bases, and 14 bases had no gene match. CDR1 and CDR2 from the germline V gene are MDHEN and SYDVKM. The CDR3 protein is CASSLKRTGLGSFF. CDR3 DNA: TGTGCCAGCAGTTTAAAAAGGACAGGTTTGGGATCATTCTTT.

In its sample, this clone was seen many times. The chain is built from TRBV5-4 and TRBJ2-3; 13 nucleotides match TRBD2. Germline trimming cut 4 bases from V and 2 bases from J; bases unmatched to any gene: 4. Germline V gives CDR1 SGHNT, CDR2 YYREEE (reference sequence). The CDR3 runs to 16 residues. CDR3 sequence: CASSSGLAGATDTQYF. For the CDR3, the DNA is TGTGCCAGCAGCAGCGGACTAGCGGGAGCCACAGATACGCAGTATTTT. The whole variable domain, filled in from reference TRBV5-4 and TRBJ2-3, reads ETGVTQSPTHLIKTRGQQVTLRCSSQSGHNTVSWYQQALGQGPQFIFQYYREEENGRGNFPPRFSGLQFPNYSSELNVNALELDDSALYLCASSSGLAGATDTQYFGPGTRLTVL.

This clone was detected a few times. The chain links TRBV6-5 to TRBJ1-1; D is unresolved. CDR3 length equals 14 residues. V was pared by 5 bases and J by 0 bases, with 10 bases between. The germline gives CDR1 MNHEY, CDR2 SVGAGI. CDR3 loop: CASSEMSMNTEAFF. In DNA, the CDR3 is TGTGCCAGCAGTGAAATGAGCATGAACACTGAAGCTTTCTTT.

This clone was counted many times. CDR3 protein: CASSPRDRGTDTQYF. The CDR3 region has the DNA TGCGCCAGCAGTCCCCGGGACAGGGGCACAGATACGCAGTATTTT. V and J are TRBV5-1 and TRBJ2-3, with 9 bases aligning to TRBD1. Germline-derived CDR1 and CDR2 are SGHRS and YFSETQ. This CDR3 comprises 15 residues. V shed 5 bases and J 1 base; nucleotides not matched to a gene: 5.

This clone has at least ten counts. The CDR3, as DNA: TGTGCCAGCAGCCGGCCCCTCTCGGCAGGGGGCACAGATACGCAGTATTTT. It codes for CASSRPLSAGGTDTQYF. This rearrangement joins TRBV14 to TRBJ2-3; D may be TRBD1 (6 bases). The V end was cut by 4 bases, the J end by 1 base, with 18 bases between. Germline V CDR1 and CDR2: SGHDN, FVKESK. The CDR3 has 17 amino acids.